This T cell receptor beta chain is drawn from a study of immune evolution from preneoplasia to lung adenocarcinoma. Regarding this clone: Its antigen is as yet unknown.

Study-wide points: Later-stage lesions seemingly showed higher T cell density and diversity than normal lung.

Profiled with immunoSEQ multiplex PCR; TCRdb holds only in-frame clones, not every one. The sample consists of 9,000 to 10,000 clones, more than 75% of them appearing once. Patient tissue came from resections in Japan or China, 2014–2017. The CDR3 contains 13 residues. Germline CDR1 reads MDHEN; CDR2 reads SYDVKM. V lost 3 bases, J lost 4 bases, and 7 bases lay in between. The sample was FFPE invasive lung adenocarcinoma tissue. The chain carries TRBV28 and TRBJ1-5, with D unclear. This clonotype originated in a person aged 65-85 years with invasive lung adenocarcinoma. Some clones in this sample may be carry-over from other donors' samples. The chain's CDR3 is CASSFTQNQPQHF. Written as DNA, the CDR3 is TGTGCCAGCAGTTTTACTCAGAATCAGCCCCAGCATTTT.